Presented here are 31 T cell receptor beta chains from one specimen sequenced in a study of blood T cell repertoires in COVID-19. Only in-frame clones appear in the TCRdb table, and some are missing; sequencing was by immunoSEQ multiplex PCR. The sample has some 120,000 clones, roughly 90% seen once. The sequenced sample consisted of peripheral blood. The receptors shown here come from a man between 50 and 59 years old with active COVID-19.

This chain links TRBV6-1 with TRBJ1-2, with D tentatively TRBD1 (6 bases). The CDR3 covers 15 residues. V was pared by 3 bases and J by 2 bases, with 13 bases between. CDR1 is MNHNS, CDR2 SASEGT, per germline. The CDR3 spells CASSDGQWANYGYTF. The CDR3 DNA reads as TGTGCCAGCAGTGACGGACAGTGGGCGAACTATGGCTACACCTTC.

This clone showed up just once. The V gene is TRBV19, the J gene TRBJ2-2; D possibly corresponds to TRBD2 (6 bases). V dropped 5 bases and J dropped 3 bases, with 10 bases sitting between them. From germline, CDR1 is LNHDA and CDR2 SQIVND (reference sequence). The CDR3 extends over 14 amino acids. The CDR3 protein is CASSLGGDTGELFF. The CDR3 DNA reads TGTGCCAGTAGTTTGGGGGGTGACACCGGGGAGCTGTTTTTT.

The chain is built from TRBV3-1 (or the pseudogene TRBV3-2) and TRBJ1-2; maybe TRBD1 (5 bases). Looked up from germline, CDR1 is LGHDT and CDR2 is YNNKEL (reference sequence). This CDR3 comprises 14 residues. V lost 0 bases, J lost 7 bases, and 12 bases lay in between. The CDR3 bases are TGTGCCAGCAGCCAAGATTCAGGGTTTGGTGGCTACACCTTC. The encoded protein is CASSQDSGFGGYTF.

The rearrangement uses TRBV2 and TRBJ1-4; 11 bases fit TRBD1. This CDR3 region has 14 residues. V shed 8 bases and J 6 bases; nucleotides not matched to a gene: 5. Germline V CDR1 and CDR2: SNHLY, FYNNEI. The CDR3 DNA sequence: TGTGCCAGCGGTGGACAGGGGGCAGATGAAAAACTGTTTTTT. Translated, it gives CASGGQGADEKLFF. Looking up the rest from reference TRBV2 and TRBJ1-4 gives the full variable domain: EPEVTQTPSHQVTQMGQEVILRCVPISNHLYFYWYRQILGQKVEFLVSFYNNEISEKSEIFDDQFSVERPDGSNFTLKIRSTKLEDSAMYFCASGGQGADEKLFFGSGTQLSVL.

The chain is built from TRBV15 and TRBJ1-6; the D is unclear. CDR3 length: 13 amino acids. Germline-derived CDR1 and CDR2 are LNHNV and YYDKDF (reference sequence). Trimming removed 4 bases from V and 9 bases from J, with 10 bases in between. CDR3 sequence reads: CATSTRESSPLHF. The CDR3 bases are TGTGCCACCAGCACGAGGGAGAGTTCACCCCTCCACTTT.

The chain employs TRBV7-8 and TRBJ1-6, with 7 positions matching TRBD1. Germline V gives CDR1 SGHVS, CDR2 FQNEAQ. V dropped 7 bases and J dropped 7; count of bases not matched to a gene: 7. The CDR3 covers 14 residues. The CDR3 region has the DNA TGTGCCAGCAAATCCGGGACAGAGAATTCACCCCTCCACTTT. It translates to CASKSGTENSPLHF.

For the CDR3, the DNA is TGCGCCAGCAGGGTAGGGGGCTCCTACAATGAGCAGTTCTTC. It is translated as CASRVGGSYNEQFF. V gene TRBV10-2 combines with J gene TRBJ2-1, with a possible D match to TRBD1 (6 bases). Between the trimmed V and J ends, which lost 6 bases and 0 bases, there was a span of 9 bases. Germline values: CDR1 WSHSY, CDR2 SAAADI. The CDR3 is 14 amino acids.

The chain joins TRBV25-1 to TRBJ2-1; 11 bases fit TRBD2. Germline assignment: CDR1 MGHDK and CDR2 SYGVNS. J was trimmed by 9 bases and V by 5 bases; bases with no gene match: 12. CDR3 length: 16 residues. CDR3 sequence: CASSPPRLAGYAEQFF. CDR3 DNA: TGTGCCAGCAGTCCACCCAGACTAGCGGGGTACGCTGAGCAGTTCTTC. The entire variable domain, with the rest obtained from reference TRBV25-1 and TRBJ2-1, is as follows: EADIYQTPRYLVIGTGKKITLECSQTMGHDKMYWYQQDPGMELHLIHYSYGVNSTEKGDLSSESTVSRIRTEHFPLTLESARPSHTSQYLCASSPPRLAGYAEQFFGPGTRLTVL.

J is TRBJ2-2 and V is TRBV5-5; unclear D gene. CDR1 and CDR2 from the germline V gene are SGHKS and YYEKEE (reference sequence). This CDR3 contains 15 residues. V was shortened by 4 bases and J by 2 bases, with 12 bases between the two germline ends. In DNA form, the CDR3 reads TGTGCCAGCAGCCTCGCGTCGATAAACACCGGGGAGCTGTTTTTT. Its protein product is CASSLASINTGELFF.

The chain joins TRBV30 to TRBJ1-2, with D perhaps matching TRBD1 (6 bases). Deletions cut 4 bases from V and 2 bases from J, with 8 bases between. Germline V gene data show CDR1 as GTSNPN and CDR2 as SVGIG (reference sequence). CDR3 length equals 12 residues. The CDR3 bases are TGTGCCTGGAACCAGGGGAACTATGGCTACACCTTC. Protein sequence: CAWNQGNYGYTF.

This CDR3 reads CATSRDTLSTDTQYF. The CDR3 DNA sequence: TGTGCCACCAGTCGGGACACCCTTAGCACAGATACGCAGTATTTT. The chain employs TRBV24-1 and TRBJ2-3; D is possibly TRBD1 (6 bases). The CDR3 spans 15 residues. V lost 6 bases, J lost 0 bases, and 12 bases lay in between. Germline V gene lookup returns CDR1 KGHDR and CDR2 SFDVKD.

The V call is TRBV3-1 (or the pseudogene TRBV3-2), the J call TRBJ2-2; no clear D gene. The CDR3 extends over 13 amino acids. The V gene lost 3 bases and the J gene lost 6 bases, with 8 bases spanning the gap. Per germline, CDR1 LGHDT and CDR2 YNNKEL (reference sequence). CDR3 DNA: TGTGCCAGCAGCCACGTATCCTCCGGGGAGCTGTTTTTT. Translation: CASSHVSSGELFF.

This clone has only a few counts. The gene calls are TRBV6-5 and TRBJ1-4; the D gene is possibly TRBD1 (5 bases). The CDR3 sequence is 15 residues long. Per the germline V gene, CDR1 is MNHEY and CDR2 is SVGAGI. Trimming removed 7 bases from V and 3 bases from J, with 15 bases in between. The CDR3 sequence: CASNFGGVPNEKLFF. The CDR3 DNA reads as TGTGCCAGCAACTTCGGGGGGGTGCCTAATGAAAAACTGTTTTTT.

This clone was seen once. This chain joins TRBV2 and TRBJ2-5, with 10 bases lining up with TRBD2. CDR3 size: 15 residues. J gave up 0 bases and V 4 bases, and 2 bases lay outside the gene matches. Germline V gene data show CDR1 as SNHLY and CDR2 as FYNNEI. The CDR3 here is CASSGLAGDQETQYF. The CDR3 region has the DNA TGTGCCAGCAGTGGCCTAGCGGGGGACCAAGAGACCCAGTACTTC.

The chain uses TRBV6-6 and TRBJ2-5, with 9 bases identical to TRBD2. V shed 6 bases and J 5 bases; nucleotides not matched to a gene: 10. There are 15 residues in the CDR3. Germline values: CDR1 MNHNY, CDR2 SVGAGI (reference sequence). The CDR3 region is CASRKGLAFGETQYF. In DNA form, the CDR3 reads TGTGCCAGCAGGAAAGGACTAGCGTTCGGGGAGACCCAGTACTTC.

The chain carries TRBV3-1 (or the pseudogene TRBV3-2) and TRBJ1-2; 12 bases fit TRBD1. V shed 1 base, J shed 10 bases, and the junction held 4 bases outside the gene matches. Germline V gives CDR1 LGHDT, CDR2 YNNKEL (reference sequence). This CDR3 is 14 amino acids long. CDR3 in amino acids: CASSQGGTGGTYTF. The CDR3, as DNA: TGTGCCAGCAGCCAAGGTGGGACAGGGGGCACCTACACCTTC.

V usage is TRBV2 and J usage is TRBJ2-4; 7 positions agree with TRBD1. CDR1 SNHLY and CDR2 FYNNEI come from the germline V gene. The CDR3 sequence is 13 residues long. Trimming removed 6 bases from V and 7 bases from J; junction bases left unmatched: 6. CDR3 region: CASRTTGMNIQYF. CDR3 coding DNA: TGTGCCAGCAGAACGACAGGGATGAACATTCAGTACTTC.

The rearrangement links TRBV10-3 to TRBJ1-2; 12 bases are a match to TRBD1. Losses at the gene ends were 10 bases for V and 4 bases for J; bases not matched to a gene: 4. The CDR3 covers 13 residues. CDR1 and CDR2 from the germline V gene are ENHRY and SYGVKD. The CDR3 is CATGTGGGYGYTF. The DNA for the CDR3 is TGTGCCACCGGGACAGGGGGCGGCTATGGCTACACCTTC.

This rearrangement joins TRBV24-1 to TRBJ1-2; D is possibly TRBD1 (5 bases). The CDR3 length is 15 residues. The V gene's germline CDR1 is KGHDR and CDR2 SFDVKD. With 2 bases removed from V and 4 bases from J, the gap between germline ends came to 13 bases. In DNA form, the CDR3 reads TGTGCCACCAGTGATTCGGCCAGGGATTTCTATGGCTACACCTTC. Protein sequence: CATSDSARDFYGYTF.

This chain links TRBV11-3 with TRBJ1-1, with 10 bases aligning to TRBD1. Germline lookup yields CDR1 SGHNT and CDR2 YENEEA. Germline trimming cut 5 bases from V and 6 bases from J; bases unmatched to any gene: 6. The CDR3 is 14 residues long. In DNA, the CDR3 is TGTGCCAGCAGCGGAAGACAGGGGGCTTCTGAAGCTTTCTTT. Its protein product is CASSGRQGASEAFF. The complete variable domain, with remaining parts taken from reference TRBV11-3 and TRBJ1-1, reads EAGVVQSPRYKIIEKKQPVAFWCNPISGHNTLYWYLQNLGQGPELLIRYENEEAVDDSQLPKDRFSAERLKGVDSTLKIQPAELGDSAVYLCASSGRQGASEAFFGQGTRLTVV.

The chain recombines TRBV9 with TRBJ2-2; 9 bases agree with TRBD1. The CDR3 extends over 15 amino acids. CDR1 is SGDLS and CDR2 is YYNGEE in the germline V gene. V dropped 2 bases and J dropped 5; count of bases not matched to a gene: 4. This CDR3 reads CASSVLGQGTGELFF. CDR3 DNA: TGTGCCAGCAGCGTTCTGGGACAGGGAACCGGGGAGCTGTTTTTT. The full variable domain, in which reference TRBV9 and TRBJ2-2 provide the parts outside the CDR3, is DSGVTQTPKHLITATGQRVTLRCSPRSGDLSVYWYQQSLDQGLQFLIQYYNGEERAKGNILERFSAQQFPDLHSELNLSSLELGDSALYFCASSVLGQGTGELFFGEGSRLTVL.

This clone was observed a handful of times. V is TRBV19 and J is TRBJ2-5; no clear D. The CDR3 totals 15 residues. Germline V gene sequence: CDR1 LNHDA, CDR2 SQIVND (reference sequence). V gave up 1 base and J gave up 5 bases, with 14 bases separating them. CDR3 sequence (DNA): TGTGCCAGTAGTATAGGAACGGCCTACGGGGAGACCCAGTACTTC. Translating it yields CASSIGTAYGETQYF.

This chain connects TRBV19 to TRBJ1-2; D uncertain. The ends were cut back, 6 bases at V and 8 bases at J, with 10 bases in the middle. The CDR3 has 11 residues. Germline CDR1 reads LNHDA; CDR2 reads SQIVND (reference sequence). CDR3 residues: CASRSVRGYTF. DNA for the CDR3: TGTGCCAGTAGATCTGTTCGGGGCTACACCTTC.

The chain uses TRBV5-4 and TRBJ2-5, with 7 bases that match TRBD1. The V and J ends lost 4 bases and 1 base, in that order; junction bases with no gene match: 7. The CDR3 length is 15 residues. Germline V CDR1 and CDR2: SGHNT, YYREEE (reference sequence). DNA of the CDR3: TGTGCCAGCAGCCTCGACAGGGCTTCCCAAGAGACCCAGTACTTC. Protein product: CASSLDRASQETQYF.

The CDR3 sequence is CASTEGQGRGYTF. DNA for the CDR3: TGTGCCAGCACCGAAGGACAGGGCCGGGGCTACACCTTC. The chain links TRBV12-3 or TRBV12-4 to TRBJ1-2; 8 positions agree with TRBD1. V lost 7 bases and J lost 8; bases outside the gene matches: 9. CDR3 length: 13 residues.

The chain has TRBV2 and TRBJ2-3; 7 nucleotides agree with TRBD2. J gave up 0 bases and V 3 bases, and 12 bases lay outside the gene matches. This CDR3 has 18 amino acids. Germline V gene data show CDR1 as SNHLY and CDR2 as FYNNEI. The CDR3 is CASSERPSGGLSTDTQYF. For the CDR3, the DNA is TGTGCCAGCAGTGAGAGGCCTAGCGGTGGGCTCAGCACAGATACGCAGTATTTT.

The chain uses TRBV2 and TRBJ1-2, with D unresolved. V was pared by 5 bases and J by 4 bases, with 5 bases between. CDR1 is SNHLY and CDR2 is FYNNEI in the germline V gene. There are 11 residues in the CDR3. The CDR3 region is CASSSRYGYTF. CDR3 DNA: TGTGCCAGCAGTTCGCGCTATGGCTACACCTTC.

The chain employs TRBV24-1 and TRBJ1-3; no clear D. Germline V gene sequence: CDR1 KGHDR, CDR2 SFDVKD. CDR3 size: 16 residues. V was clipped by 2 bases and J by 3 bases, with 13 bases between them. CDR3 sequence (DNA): TGTGCCACCAGTGATTCGGACTCAAGGGTTGGAAACACCATATATTTT. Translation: CATSDSDSRVGNTIYF.

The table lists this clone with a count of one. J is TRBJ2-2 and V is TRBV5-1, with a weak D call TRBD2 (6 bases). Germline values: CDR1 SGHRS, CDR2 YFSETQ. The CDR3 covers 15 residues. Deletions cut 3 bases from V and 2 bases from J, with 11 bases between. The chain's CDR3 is CASSSWDLNTGELFF. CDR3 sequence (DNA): TGCGCCAGCAGCTCCTGGGACTTAAACACCGGGGAGCTGTTTTTT.

CDR3 nucleotides: TGTGCCAGCAGCCAAGCAACAGGGGGGTATTCACCCCTCCACTTT. As protein: CASSQATGGYSPLHF. This chain links TRBV14 with TRBJ1-6; 8 bases map to TRBD1. Germline assignment: CDR1 SGHDN and CDR2 FVKESK. The CDR3 is made up of 15 amino acids. With 1 base clipped from V and 8 bases from J, the junction kept 4 bases outside the gene matches.

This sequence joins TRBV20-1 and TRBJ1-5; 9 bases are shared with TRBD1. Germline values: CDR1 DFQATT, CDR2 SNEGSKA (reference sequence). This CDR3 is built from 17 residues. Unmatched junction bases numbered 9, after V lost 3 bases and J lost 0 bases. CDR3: CSASVGTGPYSNQPQHF. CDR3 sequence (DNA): TGCAGTGCTAGTGTCGGGACAGGGCCATATAGCAATCAGCCCCAGCATTTT.